The entry below describes one T cell receptor beta chain. The data originate from a study of CD8 T cells in Susac syndrome. The V gene end was trimmed by 3 bases and the J gene end by 3 bases; junction bases not matched to a gene: 5. The CDR3 runs 15 residues. CDR1 DFQATT and CDR2 SNEGSKA come from the germline V gene (reference sequence). Reverse transcription of roughly 0.5 to 1 ug RNA was carried out with random hexamers. Amplification of the TCR beta CDR3 was carried out by immunoSEQ multiplex PCR, which spanned a total of 54 Vbeta and 13 Jbeta segments. TCRdb re-derived calls from the immunoSEQ multiplex PCR reads in MiXCR, one entry per CDR3 protein. This table holds 150,000 or so distinct CDR3 sequences, around 93% found once. The authors carried out high-throughput sequencing of TCR beta. They applied it to CD8+ and CD4+ T cells obtained from blood.

The clonotype was recovered from a human donor with Susac syndrome. Sequencing was carried out using CD4+ T cells from PBMCs. This chain links TRBV20-1 with TRBJ2-1, with 10 bases that match TRBD1. Here the CDR3 reads CSARGDRGGYNEQFF. CDR3 DNA: TGCAGTGCTAGGGGGGACAGGGGTGGCTACAATGAGCAGTTCTTC.